The source of this TCR beta chain is a study of blood T cells in healthy people across ages. Alongside a J-beta primer mix, a sample-barcoded 5' primer served in a second PCR lasting 7 to 11 cycles. Each cDNA molecule carried a tag from a template-switch adaptor that contained 12 random nucleotides. TCRdb recomputed calls from the 5' RACE reads with MiXCR, one row per CDR3 protein. This table has hundreds of thousands of distinct CDR3 sequences, around 25% appearing once. Trimming left V 4 bases short and J 0 bases short, with 16 bases between. Germline V CDR1 and CDR2: LNHDA, SQIVND (reference sequence). This CDR3 is 17 amino acids long. Sample donors were healthy Caucasian individuals that came from Russia, aged roughly 6 to 95. Each of the donors had 9 to 10 milliliters of peripheral blood drawn into EDTA-treated Vacutainer tubes. The same data also contributed to another study, on T cells of mothers and their children.

This clonotype was obtained from a boy between 5 and 17 years old in good health. V gene TRBV19 combines with J gene TRBJ1-5; a possible D gene is TRBD1 (5 bases). The sample was blood. CDR3 residues: CASSTTSDRPSNQPQHF. DNA for the CDR3: TGTGCCAGTAGTACGACCTCCGACAGACCTAGCAATCAGCCCCAGCATTTT. The full variable domain, with the rest looked up from reference TRBV19 and TRBJ1-5, is DGGITQSPKYLFRKEGQNVTLSCEQNLNHDAMYWYRQDPGQGLRLIYYSQIVNDFQKGDIAEGYSVSREKKESFPLTVTSAQKNPTAFYLCASSTTSDRPSNQPQHFGDGTRLSIL.